The next 29 T cell receptor beta chains were all read from a single sample in a study of follicular helper T cells after annual influenza vaccination. The time point denotes: 2015-2016 season, pre-vaccination. This table comes from immunoSEQ multiplex PCR, and its TCRdb copy is limited to in-frame clones, with some not included. The sample carries about 10,000 clones, about 84% recorded once. Sequencing used CXCR5+ CD38- circulating T follicular helper cells from blood, obtained on the day of influenza vaccination. Subset defined: circulating Tfh, non-naive CD4+CXCR5+PD-1+ (ICOS+CD38+ or ICOS-CD38-). The receptor source for this set is an adult who received the influenza vaccine.

The genes are TRBV6-5 and TRBJ1-1; 8 nucleotides agree with TRBD1. The junction had 7 bases not matched to a gene; V was cut back by 4 bases and J by 6 bases. Germline CDR1 is MNHEY and CDR2 is SVGAGI. CDR3 size: 14 residues. In DNA, the CDR3 is TGTGCCAGCAGTTCCGGACAGGGTAGGGCTGAAGCTTTCTTT. Amino acid sequence: CASSSGQGRAEAFF.

A single count supports this clone. The chain recombines TRBV7-3 with TRBJ2-1, with D possibly TRBD2 on 7 matching bases. CDR1 and CDR2 from the germline V gene are SGHTA and FQGTGA. This CDR3 has 14 amino acids. V lost 2 bases and J 10 bases, leaving 15 bases between the germline ends. The CDR3 protein is CASSLGGASREQFF. The CDR3, as DNA: TGTGCCAGCAGCTTAGGGGGGGCTTCAAGAGAGCAGTTCTTC.

The chain recombines TRBV18 with TRBJ2-2; D is tentatively TRBD1 or TRBD2 (6 bases each). Germline V gene sequence: CDR1 KGHSH, CDR2 LQKENI. The CDR3 consists of 16 residues. The V gene lost 3 bases and the J gene lost 1 base, with 12 bases spanning the gap. Here the CDR3 reads CASSPTGGVNTGELFF. DNA for the CDR3: TGTGCCAGCTCACCTACCGGGGGCGTGAACACCGGGGAGCTGTTTTTT.

The chain joins TRBV11-2 to TRBJ2-3; 8 nucleotides align to TRBD2. With 1 base clipped from V and 4 bases from J, the junction kept 4 bases outside the gene matches. The CDR3 is made up of 15 amino acids. Germline lookup yields CDR1 SGHAT and CDR2 FQNNGV. The CDR3: CASSLGSSGPDTQYF. CDR3 in DNA: TGTGCCAGCAGCTTAGGTTCTAGCGGGCCAGATACGCAGTATTTT. The full variable domain, in which reference TRBV11-2 and TRBJ2-3 provide the parts outside the CDR3, is EAGVAQSPRYKIIEKRQSVAFWCNPISGHATLYWYQQILGQGPKLLIQFQNNGVVDDSQLPKDRFSAERLKGVDSTLKIQPAKLEDSAVYLCASSLGSSGPDTQYFGPGTRLTVL.

V is TRBV11-2 and J is TRBJ2-5, with TRBD1 identical over 9 bases. The trim removed 5 bases at V and 0 bases at J, leaving 10 bases unmatched. Per the germline V gene, CDR1 is SGHAT and CDR2 is FQNNGV. The CDR3 extends over 17 amino acids. The CDR3 loop reads CASSRTGAVQYQETQYF. Here the CDR3 DNA reads TGTGCCAGCAGCCGGACAGGGGCGGTACAGTACCAAGAGACCCAGTACTTC. The whole variable domain, filled in from reference TRBV11-2 and TRBJ2-5, reads EAGVAQSPRYKIIEKRQSVAFWCNPISGHATLYWYQQILGQGPKLLIQFQNNGVVDDSQLPKDRFSAERLKGVDSTLKIQPAKLEDSAVYLCASSRTGAVQYQETQYFGPGTRLLVL.

This rearrangement joins TRBV4-2 to TRBJ2-3; weak D call: TRBD2 (5 bases). CDR3 length equals 14 residues. Trimming removed 0 bases at V and 6 bases at J, with 10 bases between. Germline CDR1 and CDR2: LGHNA and YNFKEQ. As DNA, the CDR3 is TGTGCCAGCAGCCAAGATCCGCGGGCGGATACGCAGTATTTT. As protein: CASSQDPRADTQYF.

V and J are TRBV6-1 and TRBJ1-3, with 10 nucleotides matching TRBD1. V lost 1 base and J lost 3; bases outside the gene matches: 3. The CDR3 is made up of 16 amino acids. Germline V CDR1 and CDR2: MNHNS, SASEGT. The CDR3 loop is CASSEGQGAGGNTIYF. CDR3 nucleotides: TGTGCCAGCAGTGAAGGACAGGGGGCGGGTGGAAACACCATATATTTT.

This chain links TRBV4-2 with TRBJ2-2; the match to TRBD2 covers 9 bases. The V segment lost 0 bases and the J segment 4 bases; nucleotides outside the gene matches: 9. This CDR3 region has 18 residues. The germline V gene encodes CDR1 LGHNA and CDR2 YNFKEQ. The CDR3 DNA reads TGTGCCAGCAGCCAAGACCCTCACGGGCGGGGGGGCACCGGGGAGCTGTTTTTT. Translated, it gives CASSQDPHGRGGTGELFF.

This chain uses TRBV19 with TRBJ1-5; unclear D gene. V lost 5 bases, J lost 8 bases, and 25 bases lay in between. Germline V gives CDR1 LNHDA, CDR2 SQIVND (reference sequence). The length of the CDR3 is 17 residues. This CDR3 is CASSPRSGRLQGEPQHF. CDR3 DNA: TGTGCCAGTAGTCCAAGATCAGGACGGTTGCAAGGAGAGCCCCAGCATTTT.

This clone has just a few counts. This sequence joins TRBV2 and TRBJ2-7; 10 bases are a match to TRBD1. The CDR3 loop spans 14 amino acids. J was trimmed by 1 base and V by 7 bases; bases with no gene match: 4. Germline CDR1 is SNHLY and CDR2 is FYNNEI. The CDR3 here is CASIWGQGSYEQYF. The CDR3 DNA is TGTGCCAGCATCTGGGGACAGGGGTCCTACGAGCAGTACTTC.

V is TRBV29-1 and J is TRBJ2-3; TRBD1 is a possible D gene (8 bases). V was pared by 2 bases and J by 2 bases, with 11 bases between. The germline gives CDR1 SQVTM, CDR2 ANQGSEA. The CDR3 is made up of 14 amino acids. Written as DNA, the CDR3 is TGCAGCGTTGAAACAGGGGGGGTCACAGATACGCAGTATTTT. Its protein is CSVETGGVTDTQYF.

V usage is TRBV9 and J usage is TRBJ2-5; TRBD2 aligns across 7 bases. The J segment lost 1 base and the V segment lost 3 bases, leaving 6 bases of the junction unmatched. This CDR3 is 15 amino acids long. CDR1 is SGDLS, CDR2 YYNGEE, per germline. Written as DNA, the CDR3 is TGTGCCAGCAGCGGGAGAGCGGGGATCCAAGAGACCCAGTACTTC. It encodes CASSGRAGIQETQYF.

The CDR3 DNA is TGTGCCAGCAGCCGGGACCGTCCCTCCGATACGCAGTATTTT. Its protein product is CASSRDRPSDTQYF. The rearrangement uses TRBV9 and TRBJ2-3; tentatively, D is TRBD1 or TRBD2 (5 bases each). The CDR3 covers 14 residues. Trimming stripped 4 bases from V and 6 bases from J, with 15 bases between. Germline CDR1 reads SGDLS; CDR2 reads YYNGEE.

This chain uses TRBV11-2 with TRBJ2-1; a weak D match, TRBD2 (5 bases). V lost 3 bases to trimming and J lost 5 bases, with 11 bases between them. Looked up from germline, CDR1 is SGHAT and CDR2 is FQNNGV. The CDR3 loop spans 14 amino acids. The CDR3, as DNA: TGTGCCAGCAGCTTGGACTCCCGGGACAATGAGCAGTTCTTC. This translates into CASSLDSRDNEQFF.

The chain couples TRBV29-1 to TRBJ2-3, with D possibly being TRBD1 or TRBD2 (5 bases each). Germline CDR1 and CDR2: SQVTM and ANQGSEA. Trimming took off 4 bases at V and 2 bases at J, with 16 bases between the two ends. The CDR3 runs 15 residues. The CDR3 protein is CSVAGTTDYTDTQYF. The CDR3 DNA is TGCAGCGTTGCCGGGACCACAGACTACACAGATACGCAGTATTTT.

This clone is categorized as large (0.1 to 1%). The rearrangement uses TRBV6-4 and TRBJ2-2; 7 nucleotides line up with TRBD1. Germline trimming cut 5 bases from V and 4 bases from J; bases unmatched to any gene: 4. Per germline, CDR1 MRHNA and CDR2 SNTAGT. The CDR3 is made up of 14 amino acids. CDR3 DNA sequence: TGTGCCAGCAGTAGGGACAGTAGCACCGGGGAGCTGTTTTTT. Residues: CASSRDSSTGELFF.

This chain joins TRBV6-5 and TRBJ2-7; 12 bases line up with TRBD2. Germline V lookup: CDR1 MNHEY, CDR2 SVGAGI. V dropped 4 bases and J dropped 1; count of bases not matched to a gene: 5. The CDR3 consists of 16 residues. The CDR3 loop reads CASSSLTSGSSYEQYF. The CDR3 DNA follows: TGTGCCAGCAGTTCCCTGACTAGCGGGAGTTCCTACGAGCAGTACTTC.

This sequence joins TRBV5-4 and TRBJ2-1; 12 nucleotides align to TRBD2. The CDR3 is 14 amino acids. The germline CDR1 and CDR2 sequences are SGHNT and YYREEE (reference sequence). V was clipped by 2 bases and J by 9 bases; unmatched bases: 3. The DNA for the CDR3 is TGTGCCAGCAGCTTCACTAGCGGGAGGAGTGAGCAGTTCTTC. Translated: CASSFTSGRSEQFF.

This clone has a single count. The genes are TRBV28 and TRBJ2-4; TRBD1 might be the D (6 bases). This CDR3 is 13 amino acids long. Germline V gene sequence: CDR1 MDHEN, CDR2 SYDVKM. Trimming shortened V by 5 bases and J by 9 bases, and 14 bases separated the two germline ends. The CDR3 coding sequence is TGTGCCAGCAGTACAAGGGACACCAGCATTCAGTACTTC. As protein: CASSTRDTSIQYF.

A remark on this clone: This sample also contains other DNA sequences that code for the same CDR3. The chain links TRBV5-1 to TRBJ2-7; 8 nucleotides align to TRBD1. Germline lookup yields CDR1 SGHRS and CDR2 YFSETQ. The CDR3 totals 14 residues. V gave up 1 base and J gave up 5 bases; unmatched junction bases: 5. CDR3 nucleotide sequence: TGCGCCAGCAGCTTGAGTCCAGGGGGCGACGAGCAGTACTTC. As protein: CASSLSPGGDEQYF.

CDR3 coding DNA: TGTGCCAGTAGTGGGACTAGCGGGGGGGCGAGCTCCTACAATGAGCAGTTCTTC. Translating gives CASSGTSGGASSYNEQFF. The rearrangement joins TRBV19 to TRBJ2-1; 16 bases match TRBD2. CDR3 length: 18 residues. The ends lost 5 bases at V and 0 bases at J; junction bases unmatched: 4. CDR1 and CDR2 (germline): LNHDA, SQIVND (reference sequence).

The genes are TRBV27 and TRBJ1-4, with D uncertain. Trimming pared 7 bases from V and 7 bases from J, leaving 13 bases between. Germline V gives CDR1 MNHEY, CDR2 SMNVEV (reference sequence). This CDR3 has 13 residues. The CDR3 sequence: CASKLGVGEKLFF. The CDR3 DNA follows: TGTGCCAGCAAGTTAGGTGTAGGTGAAAAACTGTTTTTT.

The chain carries TRBV9 and TRBJ2-5, with a weak D call TRBD2 (6 bases). The CDR3 sequence is 15 residues long. The V end lost 0 bases, the J end lost 2 bases, and 11 bases lay between the germline ends. Germline V gives CDR1 SGDLS, CDR2 YYNGEE. The chain's CDR3 is CASSVVAGIQETQYF. Here the CDR3 DNA reads TGTGCCAGCAGCGTAGTGGCGGGAATTCAAGAGACCCAGTACTTC.

CDR3 in DNA: TGTGCCAGCAGCGTAGACCTACCGGGTTCAGGCGTAAACACCATATATTTT. Protein: CASSVDLPGSGVNTIYF. This chain links TRBV4-2 with TRBJ1-3, with no clear D. V was trimmed by 5 bases and J by 6 bases, leaving 23 bases between them. The CDR3 covers 17 residues. Germline V gene sequence: CDR1 LGHNA, CDR2 YNFKEQ.

This CDR3 is CASSLDYGASSYNEQFF. CDR3 nucleotide sequence: TGTGCCAGCAGCTTAGATTACGGGGCAAGCTCCTACAATGAGCAGTTCTTC. The chain employs TRBV11-2 and TRBJ2-1; the D gene could be TRBD1 or TRBD2 (5 bases each). The CDR3 is made up of 17 amino acids. In germline, CDR1 is SGHAT, CDR2 FQNNGV. The V and J ends lost 0 bases and 0 bases respectively, with 12 bases between them.

The CDR3 sequence: CASSPRWVARNTIYF. CDR3 coding DNA: TGTGCCAGCAGCCCCAGATGGGTGGCTAGGAACACCATATATTTT. The chain joins TRBV14 to TRBJ1-3, with unresolved D. Trimming took off 4 bases at V and 7 bases at J, with 17 bases between the two ends. The germline V gene encodes CDR1 SGHDN and CDR2 FVKESK. This CDR3 has 15 amino acids.

The chain couples TRBV7-3 to TRBJ2-5; TRBD1 matches 7 bases. The junction had 2 bases not matched to a gene; V was cut back by 5 bases and J by 2 bases. Germline loops: CDR1 SGHTA, CDR2 FQGTGA. The CDR3 sequence is 13 residues long. This CDR3 is CASSPGQQETQYF. For the CDR3, the DNA is TGTGCCAGCAGCCCGGGACAGCAAGAGACCCAGTACTTC.

The chain joins TRBV7-2 to TRBJ2-4; 9 positions agree with TRBD1. Trimming cost V 5 bases and J 8 bases; bases outside gene matches: 7. The CDR3 has 14 residues. Per the germline V gene, CDR1 is SGHTA and CDR2 is FQGNSA. The DNA of the CDR3 is TGTGCCAGCAGCCCAGACAGGGGGTCAGACATTCAGTACTTC. This codes for CASSPDRGSDIQYF. Combining the CDR3 with reference TRBV7-2 and TRBJ2-4 gives the whole variable domain GAGVSQSPSNKVTEKGKDVELRCDPISGHTALYWYRQSLGQGLEFLIYFQGNSAPDKSGLPSDRFSAERTGGSVSTLTIQRTQQEDSAVYLCASSPDRGSDIQYFGAGTRLSVL.

This chain uses TRBV5-1 with TRBJ1-5; D remains unclear. V lost 0 bases, J lost 4 bases, and 8 bases lay in between. The CDR3 is 14 residues long. CDR1 and CDR2 (germline): SGHRS, YFSETQ. Written as DNA, the CDR3 is TGCGCCAGCAGCTTGGAAGCAGGAAATCAGCCCCAGCATTTT. Translating gives CASSLEAGNQPQHF.